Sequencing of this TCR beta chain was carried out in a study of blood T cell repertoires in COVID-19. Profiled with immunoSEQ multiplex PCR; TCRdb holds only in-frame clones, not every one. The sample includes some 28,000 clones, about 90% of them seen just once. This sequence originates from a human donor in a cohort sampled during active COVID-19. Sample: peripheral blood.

The CDR3: CASSLLAREQFF. CDR3 coding DNA: TGTGCCAGCAGCCTCTTAGCGCGGGAGCAGTTCTTC. The V and J genes are TRBV12-3 or TRBV12-4 and TRBJ2-1; D possibly corresponds to TRBD2 (5 bases). There are 12 residues in the CDR3. The V end was cut by 6 bases, the J end by 10 bases, with 13 bases between.